This T cell receptor (beta chain) was captured by sequencing in a study of cytomegalovirus exposure and HLA in healthy donors. In the case of this clone: The target antigen is unknown.

Regarding the study as a whole: Reportedly, diagnosis of cytomegalovirus status by the classifier showed high specificity and sensitivity. In vitro testing confirmed a few CMV-associated chains as specific for CMV antigens.

Generated by immunoSEQ multiplex PCR, the TCRdb table keeps only in-frame clones and is missing some. This table holds about 180,000 clones, around nine tenths found once. The sequence derives from a woman aged 25 to 39 in good health and CMV-seronegative. The sample comprised PBMCs.

The CDR3, as DNA: TGTGCCAGCAGCTTAGCAATAGCGGGGGCGACCACCGGGGAGCTGTTTTTT. This codes for CASSLAIAGATTGELFF. The chain combines TRBV11-1 with TRBJ2-2; 9 nucleotides align to TRBD2. Germline CDR1 SGHAT, CDR2 FQDESV (reference sequence). Trimming removed 0 bases from V and 4 bases from J; junction bases left unmatched: 6. CDR3 length: 17 amino acids. Based on the CDR3 plus reference TRBV11-1 and TRBJ2-2, the full variable domain is EAEVAQSPRYKITEKSQAVAFWCDPISGHATLYWYRQILGQGPELLVQFQDESVVDDSQLPKDRFSAERLKGVDSTLKIQPAELGDSAMYLCASSLAIAGATTGELFFGEGSRLTVL.